This TCR beta chain was sequenced during a study of shared clonotypes between healthy human individuals. Whole-study results and caveats: At large depth, rarefaction still showed sorted-subset sequencing to be incomplete.

With regard to this clone: The antigen is not known.

The test was conducted at deep level. For each subset, genomic DNA was distributed in equal portions over several immunoSEQ plates. Per the original data handling: With immunoSEQ giving junction-only sequences and no quality scores, filtering differed. The method was immunoSEQ multiplex PCR; TCRdb's version includes in-frame clones alone and lacks a portion of them. V, J and clone size are those of that table, while D and trimming were read from the DNA. The data show hundreds of thousands of clones, around 92% seen once. CD8 cells classed as naive were CD45RO-negative and positively selected for CCR7, excluding terminally differentiated effector memory CD45RA+ cells. Germline CDR1 reads SGHAT; CDR2 reads FQNNGV. The CDR3 loop spans 15 amino acids. V was shortened by 5 bases and J by 3 bases, with 17 bases between the two germline ends.

The receptor was derived from a man aged 25 to 40 in good health. This chain connects TRBV11-2 to TRBJ2-7; D gene ambiguous. Material: naive CD8+ T cells sorted from blood. Here the CDR3 reads CASSVPTNAHYEQYF. The CDR3 coding sequence is TGTGCCAGCAGCGTCCCGACCAACGCCCACTACGAGCAGTACTTC.